This passage covers 9 T cell receptor beta chains from one sample sequenced in a study of blood T cell repertoires in COVID-19 (dated by TCRdb to the early 2020s). Library preparation used the immunoSEQ multiplex PCR assay. TCRdb carries this immuneACCESS record with in-frame sequences only. Its versions omit some clonotypes, under half of them owing to an unresolved V gene in the studies checked, with the rest unexplained. Present in this sample are roughly 68,000 clones, about 81% of which were seen just once. Roughly 9.2% of the sample is taken by the ten largest. Sequenced input: peripheral blood. Every receptor here comes from a human donor in a cohort sampled during active COVID-19.

V is TRBV14 and J is TRBJ2-7; 12 positions agree with TRBD1. Germline-derived CDR1 and CDR2 are SGHDN and FVKESK. With 4 bases clipped from V and 8 bases from J, the junction kept 9 bases outside the gene matches. The CDR3 loop spans 15 amino acids. CDR3 DNA: TGTGCCAGCAGCCCTTTTACGGGACAGGGGGCTAAGCAGTACTTC. Translation: CASSPFTGQGAKQYF. Looking up the rest from reference TRBV14 and TRBJ2-7 gives the full variable domain: EAGVTQFPSHSVIEKGQTVTLRCDPISGHDNLYWYRRVMGKEIKFLLHFVKESKQDESGMPNNRFLAERTGGTYSTLKVQPAELEDSGVYFCASSPFTGQGAKQYFGPGTRLTVT.

With regard to this clone: The sample holds other DNA sequences that translate to the same CDR3. The J gene is TRBJ2-7, the V gene TRBV4-3; D perhaps matches TRBD2 (5 bases). The CDR3 has 15 amino acids. Per the germline V gene, CDR1 is LGHNA and CDR2 is YSLEER. V dropped 0 bases and J dropped 1 base, with 10 bases sitting between them. The CDR3 DNA follows: TGCGCCAGCAGCCAAGAAGGAGGACCTTCCTACGAGCAGTACTTC. This sequence encodes CASSQEGGPSYEQYF.

This clone appeared once. The genes are TRBV29-1 and TRBJ2-3; no reliable D call. Germline V lookup: CDR1 SQVTM, CDR2 ANQGSEA. V lost 3 bases and J 4 bases, leaving 17 bases between the germline ends. This CDR3 contains 15 residues. CDR3 amino acids: CSVEAALRISDTQYF. CDR3 coding DNA: TGCAGCGTTGAGGCGGCCCTTCGGATATCAGATACGCAGTATTTT.

In this sample, this clone turned up a few times. The chain recombines TRBV29-1 with TRBJ2-3, with 9 bases that match TRBD2. J was trimmed by 3 bases and V by 4 bases; bases with no gene match: 11. Germline lookup yields CDR1 SQVTM and CDR2 ANQGSEA. The CDR3 runs to 16 residues. The DNA for the CDR3 is TGCAGCGTTGTTGAGCTAAGAACTAGCGGGACAGATACGCAGTATTTT. As protein: CSVVELRTSGTDTQYF.

The chain links TRBV7-3 to TRBJ2-1; D is perhaps TRBD2 (5 bases). V lost 5 bases and J 6 bases, leaving 17 bases between the germline ends. The CDR3 is 15 amino acids. Germline V gene data show CDR1 as SGHTA and CDR2 as FQGTGA. The chain's CDR3 is CASSISSVKSNEQFF. Here the CDR3 DNA reads TGTGCCAGCAGCATTAGTAGCGTCAAGAGCAATGAGCAGTTCTTC.

The chain combines TRBV18 with TRBJ1-4; TRBD1 aligns across 8 bases. This CDR3 comprises 17 residues. Germline V gene sequence: CDR1 KGHSH, CDR2 LQKENI. V dropped 3 bases and J dropped 2; count of bases not matched to a gene: 8. This CDR3 is CASSPDLRTGTNEKLFF. The CDR3 DNA is TGTGCCAGCTCACCGGACCTTAGGACAGGGACTAATGAAAAACTGTTTTTT. Supplemented by reference TRBV18 and TRBJ1-4, the full variable domain reads NAGVMQNPRHLVRRRGQEARLRCSPMKGHSHVYWYRQLPEEGLKFMVYLQKENIIDESGMPKERFSAEFPKEGPSILRIQQVVRGDSAAYFCASSPDLRTGTNEKLFFGSGTQLSVL.

The V gene is TRBV28, the J gene TRBJ2-1; the match to TRBD2 covers 12 bases. Trimming at V came to 4 bases and at J to 7 bases, leaving 5 bases not matched to a gene. This CDR3 is built from 15 residues. Germline V CDR1 and CDR2: MDHEN, SYDVKM. CDR3 sequence: CASSSSSGRGNEQFF. In DNA, the CDR3 is TGTGCCAGCAGTTCATCTAGCGGGAGGGGGAATGAGCAGTTCTTC. Drawing the rest from reference TRBV28 and TRBJ2-1, the complete variable domain is DVKVTQSSRYLVKRTGEKVFLECVQDMDHENMFWYRQDPGLGLRLIYFSYDVKMKEKGDIPEGYSVSREKKERFSLILESASTNQTSMYLCASSSSSGRGNEQFFGPGTRLTVL.

V is TRBV21-1 and J is TRBJ2-5; TRBD2, the table's D call, lacks a check against the DNA. TRBV21-1 is a pseudogene locus. The CDR3 runs 16 residues. The CDR3 region has the DNA TGTGCCAGCAGCAAAATCCGGATCGGGGTCCGAGAGACCCAGTACTTC. Encoded protein: CASSKIRIGVRETQYF.

The chain employs TRBV28 and TRBJ2-5; 12 bases agree with TRBD1. The CDR3 has 16 amino acids. V lost 5 bases and J lost 4; bases outside the gene matches: 8. Germline loops: CDR1 MDHEN, CDR2 SYDVKM. The CDR3: CASSPRDRGPRETQYF. The CDR3 region has the DNA TGTGCCAGCAGTCCCCGGGACAGGGGGCCACGAGAGACCCAGTACTTC.